Sequencing of this T cell receptor beta chain was carried out in a study of T cells in Graves' hyperthyroidism and ophthalmopathy. Not enrolled were patients with uncontrolled infection, other autoimmune disease, pregnancy or lactation. In making diagnoses, clinical symptoms, serum thyroxine and TRAb, thyroid ultrasound and orbital computed tomography were all used. CDR3 length: 17 residues. Germline V gene lookup returns CDR1 SGHRS and CDR2 YFSETQ. V gave up 4 bases and J gave up 5 bases; unmatched junction bases: 13. Amplification of TCR beta CDR3 regions used RNA as the template. Using the HTBI primer set, a first-round RT-PCR was run on the TCR CDR3. TCRdb re-derived calls from the multiplex PCR reads in MiXCR, one entry per CDR3 protein. The sample comprises some 460,000 distinct CDR3 sequences, roughly 14% of which are singletons, and approximately 14% rests with the top ten.

The TCR was taken from a woman in her late teens or twenties with Graves' hyperthyroidism. Sequences were obtained from blood. V and J are TRBV5-1 and TRBJ2-2, with 8 bases lining up with TRBD2. The CDR3 sequence is CASSRAMVGRATGELFF. CDR3 nucleotides: TGCGCCAGCAGCCGCGCTATGGTCGGGAGGGCGACCGGGGAGCTGTTTTTT.